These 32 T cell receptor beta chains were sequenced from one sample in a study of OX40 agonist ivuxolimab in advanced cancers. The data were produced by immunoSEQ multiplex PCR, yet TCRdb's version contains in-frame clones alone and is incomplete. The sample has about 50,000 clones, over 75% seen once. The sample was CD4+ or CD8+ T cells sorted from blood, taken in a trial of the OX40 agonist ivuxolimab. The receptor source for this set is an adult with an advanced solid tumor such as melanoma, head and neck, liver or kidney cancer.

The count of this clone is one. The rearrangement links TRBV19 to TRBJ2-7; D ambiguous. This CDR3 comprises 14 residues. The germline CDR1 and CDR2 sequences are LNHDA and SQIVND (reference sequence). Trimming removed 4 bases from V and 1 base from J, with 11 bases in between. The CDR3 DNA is TGTGCCAGTAGTAAGTACTTCGGTTCCTACGAGCAGTACTTC. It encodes CASSKYFGSYEQYF. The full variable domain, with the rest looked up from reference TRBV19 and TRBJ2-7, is DGGITQSPKYLFRKEGQNVTLSCEQNLNHDAMYWYRQDPGQGLRLIYYSQIVNDFQKGDIAEGYSVSREKKESFPLTVTSAQKNPTAFYLCASSKYFGSYEQYFGPGTRLTVT.

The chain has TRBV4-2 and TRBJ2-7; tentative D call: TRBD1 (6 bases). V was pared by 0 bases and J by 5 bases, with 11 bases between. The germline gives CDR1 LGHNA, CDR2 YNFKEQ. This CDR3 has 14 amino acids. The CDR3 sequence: CASSQENTGNEQYF. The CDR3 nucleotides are TGTGCCAGCAGCCAAGAGAACACAGGGAACGAGCAGTACTTC.

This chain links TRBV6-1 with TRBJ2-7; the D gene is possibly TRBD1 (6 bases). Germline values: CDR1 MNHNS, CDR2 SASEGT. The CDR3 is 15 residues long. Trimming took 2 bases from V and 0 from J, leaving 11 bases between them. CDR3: CASSESRGHSYEQYF. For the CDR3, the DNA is TGTGCCAGCAGTGAAAGCAGGGGACACTCCTACGAGCAGTACTTC.

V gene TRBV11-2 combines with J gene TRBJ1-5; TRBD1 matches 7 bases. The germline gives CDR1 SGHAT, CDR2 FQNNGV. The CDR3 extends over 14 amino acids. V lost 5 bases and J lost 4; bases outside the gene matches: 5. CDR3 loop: CASSHRQGNQPQHF. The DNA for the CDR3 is TGTGCCAGCAGCCACCGACAGGGAAATCAGCCCCAGCATTTT. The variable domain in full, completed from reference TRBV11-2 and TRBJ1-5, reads EAGVAQSPRYKIIEKRQSVAFWCNPISGHATLYWYQQILGQGPKLLIQFQNNGVVDDSQLPKDRFSAERLKGVDSTLKIQPAKLEDSAVYLCASSHRQGNQPQHFGDGTRLSIL.

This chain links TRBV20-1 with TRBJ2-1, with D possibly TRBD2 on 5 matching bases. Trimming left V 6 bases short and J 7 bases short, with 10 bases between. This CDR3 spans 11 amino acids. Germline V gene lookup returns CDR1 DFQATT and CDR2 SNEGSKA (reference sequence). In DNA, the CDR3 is TGCAGTGCCACCCGAGGGAATGAGCAGTTCTTC. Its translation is CSATRGNEQFF.

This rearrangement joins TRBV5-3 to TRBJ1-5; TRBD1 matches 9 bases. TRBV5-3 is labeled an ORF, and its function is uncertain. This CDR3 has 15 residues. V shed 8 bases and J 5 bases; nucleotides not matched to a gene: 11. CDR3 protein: CASRKWGQGDQPQHF. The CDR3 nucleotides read TGTGCCAGCAGAAAATGGGGACAGGGTGATCAGCCCCAGCATTTT.

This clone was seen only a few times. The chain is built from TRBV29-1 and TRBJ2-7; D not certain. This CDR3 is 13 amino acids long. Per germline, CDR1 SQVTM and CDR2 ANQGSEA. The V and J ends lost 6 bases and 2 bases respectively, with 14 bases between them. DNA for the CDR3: TGCAGCGTCCACCTGGCGAGTGCCTACGAGCAGTACTTC. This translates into CSVHLASAYEQYF.

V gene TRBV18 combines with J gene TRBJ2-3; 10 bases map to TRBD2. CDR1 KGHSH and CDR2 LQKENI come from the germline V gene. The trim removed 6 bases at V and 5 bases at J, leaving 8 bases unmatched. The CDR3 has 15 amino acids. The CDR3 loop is CASSLSGGAEDTQYF. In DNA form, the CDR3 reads TGTGCCAGCTCTCTCAGCGGGGGGGCCGAAGATACGCAGTATTTT.

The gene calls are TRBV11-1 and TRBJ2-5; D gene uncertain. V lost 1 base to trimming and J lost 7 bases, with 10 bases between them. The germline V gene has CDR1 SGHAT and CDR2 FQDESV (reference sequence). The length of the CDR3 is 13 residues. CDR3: CASSLVGFGTQYF. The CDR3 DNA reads TGTGCCAGCAGCTTAGTAGGTTTCGGGACCCAGTACTTC. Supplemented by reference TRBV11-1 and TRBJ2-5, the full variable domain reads EAEVAQSPRYKITEKSQAVAFWCDPISGHATLYWYRQILGQGPELLVQFQDESVVDDSQLPKDRFSAERLKGVDSTLKIQPAELGDSAMYLCASSLVGFGTQYFGPGTRLLVL.

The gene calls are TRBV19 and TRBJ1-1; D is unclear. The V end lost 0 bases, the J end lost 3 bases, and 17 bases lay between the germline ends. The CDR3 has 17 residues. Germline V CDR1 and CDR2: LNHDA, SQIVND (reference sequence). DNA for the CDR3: TGTGCCAGTAGTATAGATCTTAGGAGGTATACGGACACTGAAGCTTTCTTT. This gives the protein CASSIDLRRYTDTEAFF.

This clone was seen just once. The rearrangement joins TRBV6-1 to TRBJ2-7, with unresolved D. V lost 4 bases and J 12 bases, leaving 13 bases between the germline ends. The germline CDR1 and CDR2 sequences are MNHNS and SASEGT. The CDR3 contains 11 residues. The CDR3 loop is CASSGASPLYF. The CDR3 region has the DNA TGTGCCAGCAGTGGGGCTTCCCCGCTGTACTTC.

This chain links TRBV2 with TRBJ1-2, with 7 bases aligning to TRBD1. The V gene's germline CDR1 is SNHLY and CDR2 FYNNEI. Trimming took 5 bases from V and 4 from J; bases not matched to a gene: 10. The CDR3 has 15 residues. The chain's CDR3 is CASSRDRGGGYGYTF. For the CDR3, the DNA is TGTGCCAGCAGTCGGGACAGAGGCGGAGGCTATGGCTACACCTTC.

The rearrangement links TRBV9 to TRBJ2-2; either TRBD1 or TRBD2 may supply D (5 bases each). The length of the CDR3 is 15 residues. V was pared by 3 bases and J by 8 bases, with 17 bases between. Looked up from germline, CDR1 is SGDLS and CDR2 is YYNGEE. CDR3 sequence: CASSAPRGTAGELFF. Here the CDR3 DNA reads TGTGCCAGCAGCGCACCCCGTGGGACGGCGGGGGAGCTGTTTTTT.

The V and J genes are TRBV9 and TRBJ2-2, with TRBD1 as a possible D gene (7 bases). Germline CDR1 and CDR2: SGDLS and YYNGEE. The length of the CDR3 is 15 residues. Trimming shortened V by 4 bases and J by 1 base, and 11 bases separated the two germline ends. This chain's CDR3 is CASSWQGGNTGELFF. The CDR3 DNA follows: TGTGCCAGCAGCTGGCAGGGGGGGAACACCGGGGAGCTGTTTTTT.

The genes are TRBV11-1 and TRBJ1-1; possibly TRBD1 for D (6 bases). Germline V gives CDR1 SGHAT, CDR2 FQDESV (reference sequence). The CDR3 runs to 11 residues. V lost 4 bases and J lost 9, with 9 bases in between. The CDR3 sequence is CASSWDTQAFF. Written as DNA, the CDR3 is TGTGCCAGCAGCTGGGACACCCAAGCTTTCTTT.

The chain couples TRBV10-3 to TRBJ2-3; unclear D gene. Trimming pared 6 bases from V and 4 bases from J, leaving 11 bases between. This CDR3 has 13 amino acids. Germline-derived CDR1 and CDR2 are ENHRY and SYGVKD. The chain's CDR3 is CAISIPAADTQYF. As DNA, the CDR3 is TGTGCCATCAGCATCCCGGCGGCAGATACGCAGTATTTT.

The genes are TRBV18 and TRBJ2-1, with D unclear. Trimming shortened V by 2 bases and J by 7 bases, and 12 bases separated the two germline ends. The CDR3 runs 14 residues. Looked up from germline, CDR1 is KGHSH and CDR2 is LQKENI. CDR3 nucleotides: TGTGCCAGCTCACCAGGACCTCGAAAAAATGAGCAGTTCTTC. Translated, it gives CASSPGPRKNEQFF.

CDR3 region: CASSQDRALIPLHF. CDR3 bases: TGCGCCAGCAGCCAAGATAGGGCCCTAATACCCCTCCACTTT. The genes are TRBV4-1 and TRBJ1-6; no clear D gene. The CDR3 extends over 14 amino acids. The V gene's germline CDR1 is MGHRA and CDR2 YSYEKL. Trimming pared 0 bases from V and 12 bases from J, leaving 12 bases between.

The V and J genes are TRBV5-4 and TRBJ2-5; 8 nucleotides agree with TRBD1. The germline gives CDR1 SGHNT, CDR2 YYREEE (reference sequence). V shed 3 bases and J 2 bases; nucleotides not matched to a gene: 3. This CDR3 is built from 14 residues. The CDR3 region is CASSYTGGQETQYF. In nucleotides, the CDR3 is TGTGCCAGCAGCTACACAGGGGGGCAAGAGACCCAGTACTTC.

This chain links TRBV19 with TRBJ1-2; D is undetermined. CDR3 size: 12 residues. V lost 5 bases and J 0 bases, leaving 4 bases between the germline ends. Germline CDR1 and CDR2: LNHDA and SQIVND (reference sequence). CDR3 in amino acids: CASSYSNYGYTF. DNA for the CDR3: TGTGCCAGTAGTTATTCTAACTATGGCTACACCTTC. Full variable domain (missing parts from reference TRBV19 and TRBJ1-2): DGGITQSPKYLFRKEGQNVTLSCEQNLNHDAMYWYRQDPGQGLRLIYYSQIVNDFQKGDIAEGYSVSREKKESFPLTVTSAQKNPTAFYLCASSYSNYGYTFGSGTRLTVV.

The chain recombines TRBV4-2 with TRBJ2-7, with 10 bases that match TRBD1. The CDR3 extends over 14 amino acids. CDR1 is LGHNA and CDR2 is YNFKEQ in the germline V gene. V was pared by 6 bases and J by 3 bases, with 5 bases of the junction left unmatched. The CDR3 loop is CASSRDRGDYEQYF. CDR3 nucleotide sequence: TGTGCCAGCAGTCGGGACAGGGGTGACTACGAGCAGTACTTC.

The CDR3 sequence is CASSKDGGWYEQYF. CDR3 DNA: TGTGCCAGCAGCAAAGACGGGGGATGGTACGAGCAGTACTTC. The V call is TRBV21-1, the J call TRBJ2-7; the table names TRBD2, a call not compared with the DNA. TRBV21-1 is tagged as a pseudogene. The CDR3 loop spans 14 amino acids.

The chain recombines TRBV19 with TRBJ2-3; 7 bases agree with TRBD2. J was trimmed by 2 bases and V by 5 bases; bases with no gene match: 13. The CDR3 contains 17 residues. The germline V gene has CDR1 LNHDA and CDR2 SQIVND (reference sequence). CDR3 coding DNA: TGTGCCAGTAGTCTCCAAGGGGCGGGGGACGACACAGATACGCAGTATTTT. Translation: CASSLQGAGDDTDTQYF.

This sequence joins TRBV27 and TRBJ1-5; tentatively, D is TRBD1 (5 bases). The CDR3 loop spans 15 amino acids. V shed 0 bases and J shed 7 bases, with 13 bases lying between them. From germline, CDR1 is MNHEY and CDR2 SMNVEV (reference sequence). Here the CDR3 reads CASSLSMGGKQPQHF. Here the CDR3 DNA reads TGTGCCAGCAGTTTATCGATGGGGGGTAAGCAGCCCCAGCATTTT.

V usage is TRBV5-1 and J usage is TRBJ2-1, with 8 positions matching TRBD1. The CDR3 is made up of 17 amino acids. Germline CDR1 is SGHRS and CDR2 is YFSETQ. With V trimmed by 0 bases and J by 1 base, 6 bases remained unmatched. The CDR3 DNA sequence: TGCGCCAGCAGCTTGGCCGGACAGGGCCAGTCCTACAATGAGCAGTTCTTC. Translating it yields CASSLAGQGQSYNEQFF.

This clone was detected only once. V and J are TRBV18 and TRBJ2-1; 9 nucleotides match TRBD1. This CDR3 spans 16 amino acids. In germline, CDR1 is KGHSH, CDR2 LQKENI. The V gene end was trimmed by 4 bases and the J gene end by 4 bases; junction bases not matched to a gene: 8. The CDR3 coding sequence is TGTGCCAGCTCACGGGTGACAGGGGGTTCGTACAATGAGCAGTTCTTC. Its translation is CASSRVTGGSYNEQFF.

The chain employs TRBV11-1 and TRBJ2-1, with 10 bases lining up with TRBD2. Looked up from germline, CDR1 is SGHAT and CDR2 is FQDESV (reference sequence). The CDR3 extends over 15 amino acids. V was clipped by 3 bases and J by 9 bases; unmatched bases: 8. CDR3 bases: TGTGCCAGCAGCTTCGAAGCGGGGGGGCGGACTGAGCAGTTCTTC. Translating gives CASSFEAGGRTEQFF.

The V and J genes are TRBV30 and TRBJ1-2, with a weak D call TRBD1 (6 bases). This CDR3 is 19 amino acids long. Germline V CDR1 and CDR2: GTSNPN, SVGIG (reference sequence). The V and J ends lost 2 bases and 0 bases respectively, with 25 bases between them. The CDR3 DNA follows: TGTGCCTGGAGTCGATATATCATTACCGGGACACTAGCTAACTATGGCTACACCTTC. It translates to CAWSRYIITGTLANYGYTF. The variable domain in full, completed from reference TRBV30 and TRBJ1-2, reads SQTIHQWPATLVQPVGSPLSLECTVEGTSNPNLYWYRQAAGRGLQLLFYSVGIGQISSEVPQNLSASRPQDRQFILSSKKLLLSDSGFYLCAWSRYIITGTLANYGYTFGSGTRLTVV.

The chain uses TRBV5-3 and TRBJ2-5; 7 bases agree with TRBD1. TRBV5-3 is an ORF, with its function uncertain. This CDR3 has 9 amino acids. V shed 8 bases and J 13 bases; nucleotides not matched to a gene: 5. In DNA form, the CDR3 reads TGTGCCAGCAGCCGGGACAGGTACTTC. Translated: CASSRDRYF.

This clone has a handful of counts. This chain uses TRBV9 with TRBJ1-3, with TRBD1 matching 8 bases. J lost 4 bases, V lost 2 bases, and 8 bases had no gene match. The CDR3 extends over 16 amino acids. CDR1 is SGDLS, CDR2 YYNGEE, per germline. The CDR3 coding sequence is TGTGCCAGCAGCGTTAGTACAGGGGGTGGAGGAAACACCATATATTTT. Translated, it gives CASSVSTGGGGNTIYF.

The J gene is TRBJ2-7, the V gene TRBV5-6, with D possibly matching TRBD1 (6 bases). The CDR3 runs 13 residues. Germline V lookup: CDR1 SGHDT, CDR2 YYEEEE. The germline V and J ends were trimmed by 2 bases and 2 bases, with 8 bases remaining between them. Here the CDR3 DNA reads TGTGCCAGCAGCTTTAACAGGGCCTACGAGCAGTACTTC. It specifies CASSFNRAYEQYF.

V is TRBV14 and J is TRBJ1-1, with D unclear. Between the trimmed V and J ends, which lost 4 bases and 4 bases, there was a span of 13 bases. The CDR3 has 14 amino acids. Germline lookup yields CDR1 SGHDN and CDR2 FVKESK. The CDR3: CASSLKLLGTEAFF. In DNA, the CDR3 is TGTGCCAGCAGCCTTAAGCTCTTGGGCACTGAAGCTTTCTTT.